Below, 27 T cell receptor beta chains from the same sample are listed, as sequenced in a study of metastatic and nonmetastatic thyroid tumors. Through MiXCR, TCRdb re-clonotyped the PCR reads. The sample contains roughly 30,000 clones, under 30% of which appear only once. Every patient was untreated before thyroid surgery. The source material was blood. Source of these receptors: a female donor with papillary thyroid cancer or a benign thyroid nodule (not recorded which). Some clones in this sample may be carry-over from other donors' samples.

The chain carries TRBV12-3 or TRBV12-4 and TRBJ2-3; 9 bases match TRBD2. There are 15 residues in the CDR3. With 3 bases clipped from V and 3 bases from J, the junction kept 4 bases outside the gene matches. CDR3 nucleotides: TGTGCCAGCAGTTTCGGCGGGAGGGCGACAGATACGCAGTATTTT. This encodes CASSFGGRATDTQYF.

This clone was picked up many times. The chain combines TRBV20-1 with TRBJ2-2; D is perhaps TRBD1 (5 bases). Trimming stripped 5 bases from V and 5 bases from J, with 12 bases between. Germline V gene data show CDR1 as DFQATT and CDR2 as SNEGSKA (reference sequence). This CDR3 has 13 amino acids. CDR3 DNA sequence: TGCAGTGCTGATAAGGGGAATACCGGGGAGCTGTTTTTT. Its protein product is CSADKGNTGELFF.

This clone was detected a few times. The rearrangement joins TRBV6-1 to TRBJ2-7; TRBD1 agrees at 7 bases. The germline V gene encodes CDR1 MNHNS and CDR2 SASEGT. The CDR3 covers 15 residues. J was trimmed by 2 bases and V by 7 bases; bases with no gene match: 11. The CDR3 loop is CASNESQGWPYEQYF. CDR3 DNA sequence: TGTGCCAGCAACGAATCACAGGGGTGGCCCTACGAGCAGTACTTC.

This clone appeared a few times. The V call is TRBV15, the J call TRBJ2-7, with 9 positions matching TRBD2. Germline lookup yields CDR1 LNHNV and CDR2 YYDKDF (reference sequence). Trimming cost V 2 bases and J 2 bases; bases outside gene matches: 1. This CDR3 is built from 14 residues. Written as DNA, the CDR3 is TGTGCCACCAGCAGACCTAGCGGGACCTACGAGCAGTACTTC. Translated, it gives CATSRPSGTYEQYF.

The genes are TRBV19 and TRBJ1-2; 9 positions agree with TRBD1. CDR3 length: 14 residues. The germline gives CDR1 LNHDA, CDR2 SQIVND (reference sequence). V shed 6 bases, J shed 3 bases, and the junction held 5 bases outside the gene matches. CDR3 coding DNA: TGTGCCAGTAGGGACCGGGACAGGGACTATGGCTACACCTTC. Its translation: CASRDRDRDYGYTF.

This clone came up many times. The chain employs TRBV12-3 or TRBV12-4 and TRBJ1-5; D possibly corresponds to TRBD1 (5 bases). This CDR3 comprises 19 residues. Trimming cost V 1 base and J 2 bases, with 21 bases left between them. The chain's CDR3 is CASSLVQGVGLSGNQPQHF. In DNA form, the CDR3 reads TGTGCCAGCAGTTTAGTGCAAGGGGTAGGCCTTAGTGGCAATCAGCCCCAGCATTTT.

This clone turned up a few times. The CDR3 region is CASRQDRVYNSPLHF. For the CDR3, the DNA is TGTGCCAGCAGGCAGGACAGAGTCTATAATTCACCCCTCCACTTT. V is TRBV6-2 or TRBV6-3 and J is TRBJ1-6; TRBD1 is a possible D gene (6 bases). CDR1 and CDR2 (germline): MNHEY, SVGEGT. The ends were cut back, 6 bases at V and 3 bases at J, with 12 bases in the middle. The CDR3 sequence is 15 residues long.

The chain combines TRBV6-1 with TRBJ2-1; 10 nucleotides agree with TRBD2. The CDR3 is made up of 15 amino acids. With V trimmed by 4 bases and J by 8 bases, 8 bases remained unmatched. The germline CDR1 and CDR2 sequences are MNHNS and SASEGT. The CDR3 coding sequence is TGTGCCAGCAGTGGCCGGGGAGCGGGGGGGCATGAGCAGTTCTTC. Its protein is CASSGRGAGGHEQFF.

This chain connects TRBV5-1 to TRBJ2-7; the D is unclear. The germline V gene has CDR1 SGHRS and CDR2 YFSETQ. The CDR3 is made up of 14 amino acids. The germline V and J ends were trimmed by 0 bases and 0 bases, with 7 bases remaining between them. Here the CDR3 DNA reads TGCGCCAGCAGCTTGGTCGGAAACTCCTACGAGCAGTACTTC. This codes for CASSLVGNSYEQYF.

A few counts support this clone. The V call is TRBV6-5, the J call TRBJ2-3, with 7 nucleotides matching TRBD1. CDR1 is MNHEY and CDR2 is SVGAGI in the germline V gene. With V trimmed by 4 bases and J by 6 bases, 10 bases remained unmatched. This CDR3 region has 15 residues. In DNA, the CDR3 is TGTGCCAGCAGTTCTCCACAGGGGACGGGGGATACGCAGTATTTT. It codes for CASSSPQGTGDTQYF.

This chain connects TRBV28 to TRBJ2-2, with D perhaps given as TRBD1 or TRBD2 (6 bases each). Trimming removed 3 bases at V and 1 base at J, with 12 bases between. The CDR3 consists of 16 residues. Germline assignment: CDR1 MDHEN and CDR2 SYDVKM. The CDR3 region has the DNA TGTGCCAGCAGTTTTGTGGGGGGACAGAACACCGGGGAGCTGTTTTTT. Translating gives CASSFVGGQNTGELFF.

The V gene is TRBV7-2, the J gene TRBJ2-7; no firm D call. Deletions cut 5 bases from V and 3 bases from J, with 11 bases between. CDR3 length equals 13 residues. CDR1 is SGHTA, CDR2 FQGNSA, per germline. CDR3 protein: CASSPGPYYEQYF. In nucleotides, the CDR3 is TGTGCCAGCAGCCCCGGACCTTACTACGAGCAGTACTTC.

The chain combines TRBV24-1 with TRBJ2-3; 8 nucleotides match TRBD2. The CDR3 totals 16 residues. Per germline, CDR1 KGHDR and CDR2 SFDVKD. After removal of 2 bases from V and 8 bases from J, the junction contained 11 bases not matched to a gene. The CDR3 DNA follows: TGTGCCACCAGTGATTCTAGCGGACTAGCTTTAGGTACGCAGTATTTT. It translates to CATSDSSGLALGTQYF.

Points on this clone: One end of the junction does not line up with germline, which may come from a read error. The chain links TRBV9 to TRBJ2-3; D unresolved. Germline V lookup: CDR1 SGDLS, CDR2 YYNGEE. The CDR3 loop spans 12 amino acids. CDR3 DNA sequence: TGTGCCAGCAGCTCTGGGATGGATACGCAATATTTT. Translating gives CASSSGMDTQYF.

The genes are TRBV20-1 and TRBJ1-5; D not resolved. Trimming took 3 bases from V and 4 from J, leaving 10 bases between them. Per germline, CDR1 DFQATT and CDR2 SNEGSKA (reference sequence). The CDR3 length is 13 residues. The CDR3 loop reads CSASFLGNQPQHF. The CDR3 nucleotides are TGCAGTGCTAGTTTTCTTGGGAATCAGCCCCAGCATTTT.

This clone was seen a few times. The chain links TRBV6-6 to TRBJ1-2; TRBD1 might be the D (5 bases). Trimming took off 2 bases at V and 4 bases at J, with 11 bases between the two ends. The CDR3 loop spans 14 amino acids. Germline-derived CDR1 and CDR2 are MNHNY and SVGAGI (reference sequence). Here the CDR3 DNA reads TGTGCCAGCAGTTACGGCAGGGTGCGCTATGGCTACACCTTC. Its protein product is CASSYGRVRYGYTF.

The genes are TRBV11-2 and TRBJ2-3, with TRBD1 as a possible D gene (6 bases). Trimming removed 6 bases from V and 3 bases from J, with 25 bases in between. The V gene's germline CDR1 is SGHAT and CDR2 FQNNGV. The CDR3 extends over 18 amino acids. The CDR3 DNA is TGTGCCAGCAGATTGCATCGGGTGGGGGCTTTGGGTACAGATACGCAGTATTTT. Its protein product is CASRLHRVGALGTDTQYF.

This clone has a count of ten or more. The J gene is TRBJ1-4, the V gene TRBV20-1, with unresolved D. CDR1 and CDR2 (germline): DFQATT, SNEGSKA (reference sequence). The CDR3 extends over 12 amino acids. V dropped 4 bases and J dropped 8 bases, with 11 bases sitting between them. In DNA form, the CDR3 reads TGCAGTGCTACCAAATTCAGCGAAAAACTGTTTTTT. Protein sequence: CSATKFSEKLFF.

The chain couples TRBV11-3 to TRBJ2-7, with no clear D. V lost 5 bases, J lost 0 bases, and 5 bases lay in between. This CDR3 is built from 12 residues. The germline V gene encodes CDR1 SGHNT and CDR2 YENEEA. The CDR3: CASSPTSYEQYF. CDR3 DNA sequence: TGTGCCAGCAGCCCAACCTCCTACGAGCAGTACTTC.

In its sample, this clone was seen a few times. This sequence joins TRBV12-3 or TRBV12-4 and TRBJ1-4; D uncertain. Trimming stripped 0 bases from V and 8 bases from J, with 10 bases between. The CDR3 sequence is 14 residues long. DNA of the CDR3: TGTGCCAGCAGTTTAGCGGCGGGCCGGGAAAAACTGTTTTTT. Protein product: CASSLAAGREKLFF.

The chain joins TRBV20-1 to TRBJ2-5; 13 bases are shared with TRBD2. CDR3 length: 15 amino acids. V shed 3 bases, J shed 3 bases, and the junction held 4 bases outside the gene matches. Germline lookup yields CDR1 DFQATT and CDR2 SNEGSKA (reference sequence). CDR3 in DNA: TGCAGTGCTAGGGGGACTAGCGGGACGGAAGAGACCCAGTACTTC. Translated: CSARGTSGTEETQYF.

This clone was picked up many times. The rearrangement uses TRBV14 and TRBJ2-5; 11 nucleotides match TRBD1. The CDR3 extends over 14 amino acids. The germline V gene has CDR1 SGHDN and CDR2 FVKESK. J was trimmed by 5 bases and V by 3 bases; bases with no gene match: 2. The CDR3 region is CASSQDRGRETQYF. Written as DNA, the CDR3 is TGTGCCAGCAGCCAGGACAGGGGGCGCGAGACCCAGTACTTC.

The chain has TRBV3-1 and TRBJ2-5, with 9 bases identical to TRBD2. The CDR3 consists of 13 residues. V was pared by 6 bases and J by 4 bases, with 3 bases of the junction left unmatched. CDR1 and CDR2 from the germline V gene are LGHDT and YNNKEL (reference sequence). CDR3: CASRLTSGETQYF. CDR3 bases: TGTGCCAGCAGGCTGACTAGCGGAGAGACCCAGTACTTC.

The chain joins TRBV11-2 to TRBJ2-2; D possibly corresponds to TRBD2 (5 bases). The germline V gene has CDR1 SGHAT and CDR2 FQNNGV. The CDR3 is made up of 17 amino acids. The V gene lost 5 bases and the J gene lost 0 bases, with 16 bases spanning the gap. The CDR3 protein is CASSPRPLLANTGELFF. The CDR3 DNA reads as TGTGCCAGCAGCCCCCGGCCCCTACTAGCGAACACCGGGGAGCTGTTTTTT.

This clone has at least ten counts. The rearrangement uses TRBV5-4 and TRBJ2-3; TRBD2 matches at 8 bases. J lost 2 bases, V lost 0 bases, and 14 bases had no gene match. The CDR3 is made up of 19 amino acids. Per germline, CDR1 SGHNT and CDR2 YYREEE (reference sequence). The CDR3, as DNA: TGTGCCAGCAGCTTGGCTGGTGGGGTAGTAGCGGGATACACAGATACGCAGTATTTT. Translating it yields CASSLAGGVVAGYTDTQYF.

The V call is TRBV28, the J call TRBJ2-3; a weak D match, TRBD1 (6 bases). Trimming stripped 9 bases from V and 0 bases from J, with 22 bases between. CDR1 MDHEN and CDR2 SYDVKM come from the germline V gene. This CDR3 is 17 amino acids long. In DNA form, the CDR3 reads TGTGCCAGTAGTCCCCTCGGACAGTCCTTCAGCACAGATACGCAGTATTTT. Protein: CASSPLGQSFSTDTQYF.

Remarks on this clone: An end of the junction does not agree with germline; a read error may underlie this. The chain joins TRBV11-2 to TRBJ2-1; no definite D call. This CDR3 is 16 amino acids long. Germline lookup yields CDR1 SGHAT and CDR2 FQNNGV. The CDR3 DNA reads TGTGCCAGCAGCCCGAGGTCTGCCGGTTCCTACAGTGAGCAGTTCTTC. It is translated as CASSPRSAGSYSEQFF.